The 23 T cell receptor beta chains given below trace back to one sample, sequenced in a study of T cells in Graves' hyperthyroidism and ophthalmopathy. It was RNA transcripts that yielded the amplified TCR beta CDR3 regions. TCR CDR3 underwent first-round RT-PCR with the HTBI primer set. MiXCR, applied by TCRdb to the multiplex PCR reads, yields one record per CDR3 protein. The sample yields about 600,000 distinct CDR3 sequences, more than 13% seen once. Source material: blood. Receptor source: a woman aged 18-30 years with Graves' ophthalmopathy.

This clonotype was seen at least ten times. The V and J genes are TRBV7-9 and TRBJ2-5, with TRBD1 identical over 11 bases. This CDR3 contains 15 residues. Per the germline V gene, CDR1 is SEHNR and CDR2 is FQNEAQ (reference sequence). The ends lost 5 bases at V and 4 bases at J; junction bases unmatched: 6. Here the CDR3 reads CASSQGTGGGETQYF. The DNA for the CDR3 is TGTGCCAGCAGCCAAGGGACAGGGGGTGGAGAGACCCAGTACTTC.

The table lists this clonotype with many counts. The V gene is TRBV20-1, the J gene TRBJ1-5; D uncertain. Trimming cost V 0 bases and J 2 bases, with 8 bases left between them. CDR1 and CDR2 (germline): DFQATT, SNEGSKA (reference sequence). The CDR3 is 14 amino acids. The DNA of the CDR3 is TGCAGTGCTAGAGATCTCGACGGCAATCAGCCCCAGCATTTT. This gives the protein CSARDLDGNQPQHF.

The chain employs TRBV4-3 and TRBJ1-2; no clear D. The V end was cut by 1 base, the J end by 11 bases, with 23 bases between. CDR1 and CDR2 from the germline V gene are LGHNA and YSLEER. This CDR3 region has 16 residues. The CDR3 is CASSQGYGPLFTVYTF. In nucleotides, the CDR3 is TGCGCCAGCAGCCAAGGCTACGGCCCCCTATTTACGGTTTACACCTTC.

This clonotype was seen at least ten times. The rearrangement joins TRBV6-1 to TRBJ2-1; 9 nucleotides line up with TRBD1. After removal of 8 bases from V and 7 bases from J, the junction contained 9 bases not matched to a gene. The CDR3 contains 14 residues. Per germline, CDR1 MNHNS and CDR2 SASEGT. CDR3 DNA: TGTGCCAGCCGTTCCGGGACAGGGTTAAATGAGCAGTTCTTC. Its translation: CASRSGTGLNEQFF.

This clonotype was counted a few times. V is TRBV5-1 and J is TRBJ1-2; 9 nucleotides match TRBD1. The CDR3 loop spans 15 amino acids. CDR1 is SGHRS and CDR2 is YFSETQ in the germline V gene. Trimming removed 5 bases from V and 4 bases from J; junction bases left unmatched: 9. The CDR3, as DNA: TGCGCCAGCAGGCCCGGGACAGGGCTTGGCTATGGCTACACCTTC. Translation gives CASRPGTGLGYGYTF.

The V gene is TRBV15, the J gene TRBJ1-5; no firm D call. Germline V gene data show CDR1 as LNHNV and CDR2 as YYDKDF (reference sequence). The V gene lost 2 bases and the J gene lost 0 bases, with 5 bases spanning the gap. This CDR3 has 14 amino acids. The CDR3 bases are TGTGCCACCAGCAGAACGAATAGCAATCAGCCCCAGCATTTT. This translates into CATSRTNSNQPQHF. Variable domain in full (rest from reference TRBV15 and TRBJ1-5): DAMVIQNPRYQVTQFGKPVTLSCSQTLNHNVMYWYQQKSSQAPKLLFHYYDKDFNNEADTPDNFQSRRPNTSFCFLDIRSPGLGDTAMYLCATSRTNSNQPQHFGDGTRLSIL.

Of note for this clonotype: The germline gene is not matched at one end of the junction; a read error may be the cause. The chain employs TRBV7-7 and TRBJ1-6; weak D call: TRBD1 (6 bases). CDR1 and CDR2 (germline): SSHAT, FNYEAQ (reference sequence). CDR3 length: 18 residues. CDR3 DNA sequence: TGTGCTAGCAGCCCCTGGGGAGGGGGTGGTAACTATAATTCACCCCTCCACTTT. Encoded protein: CASSPWGGGGNYNSPLHF.

This clonotype was seen many times. The chain employs TRBV29-1 and TRBJ2-7; D possibly corresponds to TRBD1 (5 bases). CDR3 length: 20 amino acids. The germline gives CDR1 SQVTM, CDR2 ANQGSEA. The V end was cut by 5 bases, the J end by 2 bases, with 34 bases between. CDR3 sequence (DNA): TGCAGCGTTTACTACGGCCGAGGACGTGATCCAGGGAAAAAGCCCTACGAGCAGTACTTC. Protein product: CSVYYGRGRDPGKKPYEQYF.

This clonotype was picked up many times. This CDR3 is CATSGLIRGQGDTEAFF. Written as DNA, the CDR3 is TGTGCCACCAGTGGACTTATTCGGGGTCAGGGTGACACTGAAGCTTTCTTT. The chain carries TRBV24-1 and TRBJ1-1; D is possibly TRBD1 (5 bases). This CDR3 region has 17 residues. Germline loops: CDR1 KGHDR, CDR2 SFDVKD. V was cut by 5 bases and J by 3 bases, with 21 bases left in between.

This clonotype was observed at least ten times. The chain has TRBV9 and TRBJ2-1; 8 bases fit TRBD1. From germline, CDR1 is SGDLS and CDR2 YYNGEE. The CDR3 extends over 14 amino acids. After removal of 3 bases from V and 7 bases from J, the junction contained 6 bases not matched to a gene. CDR3: CASSAGQGGNEQFF. For the CDR3, the DNA is TGTGCCAGCAGCGCAGGACAGGGAGGTAATGAGCAGTTCTTC.

This clonotype was seen many times. The rearrangement uses TRBV5-1 and TRBJ1-6; D gene ambiguous. The CDR3 is 13 residues long. Deletions cut 2 bases from V and 7 bases from J, with 7 bases between. From germline, CDR1 is SGHRS and CDR2 YFSETQ. DNA of the CDR3: TGCGCCAGCAGCTTACTTCAGAATTCACCCCTCCACTTT. The encoded protein is CASSLLQNSPLHF.

The chain recombines TRBV28 with TRBJ2-1; possibly TRBD2 for D (6 bases). Germline V CDR1 and CDR2: MDHEN, SYDVKM. The CDR3 is 17 amino acids. V lost 3 bases and J 5 bases, leaving 20 bases between the germline ends. CDR3 coding DNA: TGTGCCAGCAGTTTCCCGTTCGGGACTCCTCGGAACAATGAGCAGTTCTTC. This encodes CASSFPFGTPRNNEQFF.

This clonotype was seen many times. The J gene is TRBJ2-5, the V gene TRBV28; tentative D call: TRBD1 (6 bases). This CDR3 has 12 residues. V was cut by 6 bases and J by 4 bases, with 9 bases left in between. Germline values: CDR1 MDHEN, CDR2 SYDVKM. CDR3 loop: CASRAGAETQYF. In DNA form, the CDR3 reads TGTGCCAGCAGGGCAGGGGCAGAGACCCAGTACTTC.

This clonotype was counted ten times or more. The V and J genes are TRBV7-2 and TRBJ2-1; the D call may be TRBD1 or TRBD2 (5 bases each). Germline V CDR1 and CDR2: SGHTA, FQGNSA. The CDR3 covers 17 residues. The V end was cut by 6 bases, the J end by 1 base, with 19 bases between. The CDR3 spells CASSGTRRLGSYNEQFF. The CDR3 DNA follows: TGTGCCAGCAGTGGGACCCGCCGCCTAGGTTCCTACAATGAGCAGTTCTTC.

This clonotype was seen repeatedly, ten times or more. The gene calls are TRBV2 and TRBJ2-2; 10 nucleotides match TRBD1. The CDR3 has 16 residues. CDR1 is SNHLY, CDR2 FYNNEI, per germline. V gave up 7 bases and J gave up 5 bases; unmatched junction bases: 10. DNA for the CDR3: TGTGCCAGCATGCAGGACAGGGGGTTGGGTACCGGGGAGCTGTTTTTT. Translated: CASMQDRGLGTGELFF.

This clonotype occurred many times. This chain joins TRBV12-3 or TRBV12-4 and TRBJ2-2; 8 nucleotides line up with TRBD1. With V trimmed by 6 bases and J by 7 bases, 10 bases remained unmatched. CDR3 length equals 15 residues. DNA for the CDR3: TGTGCCAGCAGCCCCGACAGGGGAGTGAGCGGGGAGCTGTTTTTT. Translating gives CASSPDRGVSGELFF.

This clonotype was found many times. The chain is built from TRBV12-3 or TRBV12-4 and TRBJ1-1; D gene uncertain. V was shortened by 3 bases and J by 2 bases, with 7 bases between the two germline ends. CDR3 length: 13 residues. CDR3 sequence (DNA): TGTGCCAGCAGTTTTGACATCAACACTGAAGCTTTCTTT. It translates to CASSFDINTEAFF.

V usage is TRBV20-1 and J usage is TRBJ2-7, with 8 bases lining up with TRBD2. After removal of 0 bases from V and 2 bases from J, the junction contained 6 bases not matched to a gene. The CDR3 length is 15 residues. CDR1 and CDR2 from the germline V gene are DFQATT and SNEGSKA (reference sequence). The CDR3: CSARDEAGAPYEQYF. DNA of the CDR3: TGCAGTGCTAGAGATGAAGCGGGAGCACCCTACGAGCAGTACTTC.

This clonotype was counted many times. The chain recombines TRBV6-1 with TRBJ1-1, with D tentatively TRBD1 (5 bases). Germline loops: CDR1 MNHNS, CDR2 SASEGT. The CDR3 totals 14 residues. V dropped 4 bases and J dropped 6 bases, with 15 bases sitting between them. The CDR3 DNA reads as TGTGCCAGCAGTGCAAGACAGCGTTGGGCTGAAGCTTTCTTT. It is translated as CASSARQRWAEAFF.

The rearrangement links TRBV11-3 to TRBJ2-6, with 13 bases lining up with TRBD2. The junction had 10 bases not matched to a gene; V was cut back by 2 bases and J by 6 bases. The germline V gene encodes CDR1 SGHNT and CDR2 YENEEA. The CDR3 has 19 amino acids. The CDR3 sequence is CASSLSIGLAGEVANVLTF. The DNA of the CDR3 is TGTGCCAGCAGCTTATCAATTGGACTAGCGGGAGAGGTGGCCAACGTCCTGACTTTC. Filled out from reference TRBV11-3 and TRBJ2-6, the complete variable domain reads EAGVVQSPRYKIIEKKQPVAFWCNPISGHNTLYWYLQNLGQGPELLIRYENEEAVDDSQLPKDRFSAERLKGVDSTLKIQPAELGDSAVYLCASSLSIGLAGEVANVLTFGAGSRLTVL.

To note about this clonotype: A much larger clone differs from this one at a single base, so this may be a read error. The chain links TRBV7-9 to TRBJ2-1, with D maybe TRBD2 (6 bases). The germline CDR1 and CDR2 sequences are SEHNR and FQNEAQ (reference sequence). The CDR3 consists of 13 residues. This CDR3 is CVSTLRGDSEQFF. The CDR3, as DNA: TGTGTCAGCACCCTACGAGGGGACTCTGAGCAGTTCTTC.

Comment on this clonotype: The junction and the germline gene differ at one end; a read error may be behind it. CDR3 nucleotide sequence: TGTGCCATCAGTGAACTCCTAGCGGACTACGAGCAGTACTTC. Translated, it gives CAISELLADYEQYF. The chain carries TRBV6-1 and TRBJ2-7; 7 nucleotides agree with TRBD2. The germline CDR1 and CDR2 sequences are MNHNS and SASEGT. The CDR3 runs 14 residues.

This clonotype was recorded many times. The chain carries TRBV19 and TRBJ2-1; tentatively, D is TRBD1 or TRBD2 (5 bases each). The V gene lost 10 bases and the J gene lost 9 bases, with 22 bases spanning the gap. CDR1 and CDR2 from the germline V gene are LNHDA and SQIVND (reference sequence). CDR3 length: 14 residues. As DNA, the CDR3 is TGTGCCACCCTAGACAGTGGGAGAAGGGGTGAGCAGTTCTTC. Its translation is CATLDSGRRGEQFF. Full variable domain (outside the CDR3, taken from reference TRBV19 and TRBJ2-1): DGGITQSPKYLFRKEGQNVTLSCEQNLNHDAMYWYRQDPGQGLRLIYYSQIVNDFQKGDIAEGYSVSREKKESFPLTVTSAQKNPTAFYLCATLDSGRRGEQFFGPGTRLTVL.